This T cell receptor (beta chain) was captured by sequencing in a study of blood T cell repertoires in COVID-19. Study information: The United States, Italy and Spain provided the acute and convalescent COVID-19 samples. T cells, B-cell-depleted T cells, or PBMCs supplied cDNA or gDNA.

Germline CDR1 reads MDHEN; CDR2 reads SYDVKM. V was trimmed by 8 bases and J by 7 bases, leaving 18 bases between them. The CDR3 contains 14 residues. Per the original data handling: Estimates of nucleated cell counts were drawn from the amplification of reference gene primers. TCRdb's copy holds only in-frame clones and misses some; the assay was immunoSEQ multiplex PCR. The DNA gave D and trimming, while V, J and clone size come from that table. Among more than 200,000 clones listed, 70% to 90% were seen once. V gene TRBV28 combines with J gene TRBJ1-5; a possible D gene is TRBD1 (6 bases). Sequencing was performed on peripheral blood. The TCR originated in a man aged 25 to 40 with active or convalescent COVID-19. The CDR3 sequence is CASHWTAGGQPQHF. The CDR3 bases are TGTGCCAGCCATTGGACAGCGGGAGGACAGCCCCAGCATTTT.